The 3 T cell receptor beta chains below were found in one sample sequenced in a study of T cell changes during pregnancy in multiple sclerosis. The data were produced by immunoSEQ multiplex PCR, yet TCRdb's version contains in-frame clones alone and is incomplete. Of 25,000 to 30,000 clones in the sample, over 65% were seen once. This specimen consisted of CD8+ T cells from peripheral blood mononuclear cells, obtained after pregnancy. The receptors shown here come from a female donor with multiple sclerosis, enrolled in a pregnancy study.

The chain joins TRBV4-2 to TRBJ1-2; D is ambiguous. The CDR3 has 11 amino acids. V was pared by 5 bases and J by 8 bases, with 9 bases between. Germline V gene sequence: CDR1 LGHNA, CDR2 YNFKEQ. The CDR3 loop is CASSVGDGYTF. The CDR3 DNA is TGTGCCAGCAGCGTGGGCGACGGCTACACCTTC.

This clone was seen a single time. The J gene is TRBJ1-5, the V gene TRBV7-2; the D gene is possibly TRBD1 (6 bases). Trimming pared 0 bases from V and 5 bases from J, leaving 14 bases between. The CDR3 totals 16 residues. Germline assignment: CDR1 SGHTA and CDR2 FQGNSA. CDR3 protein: CASSLAFRGRYQPQHF. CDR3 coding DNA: TGTGCCAGCAGCTTAGCGTTCAGGGGACGATATCAGCCCCAGCATTTT.

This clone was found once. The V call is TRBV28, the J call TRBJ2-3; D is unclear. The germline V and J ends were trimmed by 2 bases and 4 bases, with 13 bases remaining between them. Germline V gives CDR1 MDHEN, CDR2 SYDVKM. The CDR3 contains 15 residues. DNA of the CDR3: TGTGCCAGCAGTTTAACAGTACTGACCTCAGATACGCAGTATTTT. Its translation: CASSLTVLTSDTQYF.